The source of this T cell receptor (beta chain) is a study of blood T cell repertoires in COVID-19. Overall study: The United States, Italy and Spain were the sources of the acute and convalescent COVID-19 samples.

The length of the CDR3 is 13 residues. The germline gives CDR1 SNHLY, CDR2 FYNNEI. V lost 6 bases and J lost 0, with 8 bases in between. As processed by the authors: Reference gene primer amplification in the assay estimated nucleated cell counts. The method was immunoSEQ multiplex PCR; TCRdb's version includes in-frame clones alone and lacks a portion of them. V and J calls and clone size come straight from that table; D and trimming were deduced from the DNA. The data contain roughly 220,000 clones, around 84% of them seen just once; the ten biggest clones take up around 1.5%. The specimen sequenced was peripheral blood. This chain connects TRBV2 to TRBJ1-1; unclear D gene. This TCR came from a woman aged 40 to 50 who had recovered from COVID-19. CDR3 sequence reads: CASRYSLNTEAFF. DNA of the CDR3: TGTGCCAGCAGGTACTCATTGAACACTGAAGCTTTCTTT.